The T cell receptor beta chain under discussion was sequenced for a study of cytomegalovirus exposure and HLA in healthy donors (dated by TCRdb to about 2017). Turning to the overall study: An earlier analysis of several hundred of the donors reported approximately 290 Gb of sequence data and roughly 110 million unique TCR beta sequences from approximately 180 million T cells. HLA typing included class I and class II loci at four-digit resolution. Among roughly 400 genotyped donors of the cohort, an average of around 250,000 unique TCR beta nucleotide sequences was sequenced per donor, of which about 18% were non-productive. Alongside the repertoire data, information on donor age, sex, ethnicity and CMV serostatus was compiled. A later genetic analysis took genome-wide SNP genotypes for about 60% of the roughly 670 donors and used that subset as a discovery cohort. A later analysis re-examined previously published TCR beta repertoires from hundreds of donors and added high-resolution HLA genotyping to investigate patterns of TCR occurrence. Approximately 300 gigabases of sequencing data and tens of millions of unique TCR sequences made up an early release that covered over 550 HLA-typed donors. An earlier analysis of around 640 of the donors used high-throughput TCR beta sequencing to judge whether each TCR beta V gene segment behaved as functional or pseudogenic. The number of donors typed differed by locus, with 629-630 for A, B, C, DRB1 and DQB1, about 500 for DQA1, over 600 for DPA1, and over 400 for DPB1. The study was designed to test whether signatures of past pathogen exposure could be identified by cataloging public T cell receptors. Of the 398 genotyped donors, less than 85% were placed in the genetic ancestry cluster associated with self-reported Caucasian donors. Because of strong linkage in the cohort, five DR-DQ haplotypes were treated as single units for association and clustering. Along with the 666-subject first cohort, a separate validation cohort of more than 90 different subjects was used. The study used immunosequencing to profile the T cell repertoires of more than 650 subjects and linked those repertoires to cytomegalovirus serostatus. High-throughput TCR immunosequencing, statistical association of individual TCRs with disease status, and machine learning were combined to predict cytomegalovirus infection status. Rather than drawing on any new phenotypic data, the later analysis identified candidate immune exposures from TCR beta sequences and the way those sequences occurred across donors. Every discovery cohort repertoire had been produced on one sequencing platform. General conclusions and limits of the study: In a later genetic analysis, a missense DCLRE1C variant was associated with V-gene and J-gene trimming of TCR beta chains, and the association was replicated in an independent cohort. In the study, approximately 160 TCR beta chains were listed as associated with cytomegalovirus. HLA typing was unavailable for some donors at each locus, so association tests used only the typed subset. A later analysis reported that several top co-occurrence clusters appeared linked to parvovirus B19, influenza, CMV and Epstein-Barr virus. Compared with the approximately 670-donor mean, donors in an Asian-associated ancestry cluster had fewer N-insertions in productive TCRs, according to a later genetic analysis. Most TCR sequences were seen in very few donors, while some public TCRs were found in many individuals. In this cohort, only TCR beta chains were sequenced, and detectable features were limited by the absence of alpha or paired-chain data. A few of the identified cytomegalovirus-associated TCR beta chains were confirmed in vitro to be specific for cytomegalovirus antigens. A further reported finding was that TCR beta sequences accurately predicted the HLA-A and HLA-B alleles for most subjects in the first cohort. A later analysis found that HLA-associated TCR beta chains were more clonally expanded and had lower generation probabilities than equally common non-associated chains. In a later analysis, TCR association rates were found to vary across HLA loci, with the most associated TCRs seen for DRB1 alleles and the fewest for HLA-C alleles. The authors suggested that the approach could potentially be generalized to other disease states and immunological phenotypes. Immune exposure information for the cohort was limited to CMV serostatus. The sequencing pipeline was judged likely to have produced a cluster of highly shared sequence variants as a technical artifact. The classifier was reported to diagnose cytomegalovirus status with high specificity and sensitivity in both the original and validation cohorts. Most CMV-associated TCR beta chains appeared to be HLA-restricted in a later analysis, and the HLA associations seemed to be driven largely by CMV exposure. Correlated functional status among segregating V segments might be attributable to linkage disequilibrium, but an unknown experimental factor could not be ruled out. An earlier analysis of around 540 of the donors showed that most TCR beta V segments appeared in productive rearrangements either about 90% or about 30% of the time, which broadly matched IMGT annotations. In a later analysis, around 17,000 TCR beta sequences were associated with specific HLA alleles at a false discovery rate of 0.05. Roughly uniform sequencing depth across donors was assumed in presence/absence analyses, although this assumption may not hold. When HLA alleles, especially DR and DQ, strongly co-occurred, TCR associations were difficult to assign to individual alleles. Because counts were too low, fewer than 20 rarely observed V segments, including chromosome 9 orphons, were excluded from the earlier analysis of 500 to 700 of the donors.

The cohort was made up of 500 to 800 healthy bone marrow donors. Cohort members were all nominally healthy when sampled, although unrecorded immune exposures were likely present. The donor was CMV seronegative and was included in the group of approximately 350 seronegative cohort members. Every donor gave a peripheral blood sample, and the peripheral blood mononuclear cells from that sample were used for TCR beta sequencing. Genomic DNA was extracted from the blood cell samples with the Qiagen DNeasy Blood Extraction Kit. Preparation of the library involved the immunoSEQ multiplex PCR assay. A mixture of 60 forward primers for TCR Vbeta segments and 13 reverse primers for TCR Jbeta segments was used in the multiplex PCR. The CDR3 region of rearranged TCR beta genes was amplified from genomic DNA by a multiplex PCR assay. Amplified TCR beta libraries were sequenced as 87-base-pair reads on the Illumina HiSeq System. In the original analysis: A later analysis counted around 72 million unique TCR beta chains across the 550 to 700 repertoires, and around 9.9 million of these chains were shared by at least two donors. To remove PCR and sequencing errors, raw reads were error-corrected and collapsed into unique sequences using a nearest-neighbor algorithm that merged closely related sequences. V, D and J gene segments were assigned by aligning CDR3 sequences to IMGT reference sequences. For a sequence to be retained, a match of at least six nucleotides to both a V gene segment and a J gene segment was required. A rearrangement counted as productive if the CDR3 had no stop codons and remained in frame with V and J, and every other rearrangement counted as non-productive. Following IMGT convention, CDR3 was defined as the stretch from the second conserved V-encoded cysteine up to the conserved J-encoded phenylalanine. Sequences without an unambiguous match to a single V gene segment were excluded from the earlier analysis of 450 to 750 of the donors. In an earlier analysis of 450 to 750 of the donors, a V segment was called functional when productive rearrangements were above 56.7%, and segregating when the standard deviation between donors exceeded 5%. A statistical classification framework was developed to diagnose cytomegalovirus status using the catalog of TCR beta chain sequences. A later analysis assigned V and J genes by comparing TCR nucleotide sequences with IMGT/GENE-DB human TR gene sequences. A later analysis assigned CDR3 sequences and most-parsimonious VDJ recombination scenarios with the TCRdist pipeline. In a later analysis, each TCR beta chain was defined by its CDR3 amino acid sequence together with its V-gene family, and reads without a unique V-gene family were excluded. In a later analysis, approximately 640 highly shared, low-generation-probability nucleotide sequences were removed to address suspected cross-contamination and a sequencing artifact. For each public chain, a later analysis derived a clonal expansion index from normalized ranks of inferred template counts within each repertoire. Generation probabilities in a later analysis came from a VDJ recombination model fitted to out-of-frame rearrangements, and those results were checked against IGoR. In a later analysis, hypergeometric tests were used to score TCR-TCR, TCR-HLA and TCR-CMV co-occurrence, with a repertoire-size bias correction applied to TCR pairs. A later analysis estimated false discovery rates by permuting HLA or CMV assignments 20 times. In a later analysis, co-occurring TCRs were grouped using DBSCAN, with TCRdist sequence similarity added in when clustering inside HLA-allele-positive subsets. Repertoires with fewer than 30,000 or more than 120,000 public chains were left out of co-occurrence clustering, as were roughly five repertoires with anomalous nucleotide sharing. Sourced from immuneACCESS, this table was stored by TCRdb with only in-frame sequences that have V and J called. A share of the clones is absent; for the studies checked, an unresolved V gene accounts for under half, and the remainder has no known explanation. V and J calls and clone size are those listed in that table; D and trimming were worked out from the DNA. Within this sample are fewer than 350,000 clones, with 85% to 90% of them counted one time only. Jointly, the top ten make up less than 2.5% of the sample.

Notes on this clone: Its cognate antigen has yet to be identified. There are no base qualities to consult, and no much larger clone falls within one base.

Input material: PBMCs. This receptor was obtained from a woman younger than 35 in good health and CMV-seronegative.

The CDR3 reads as follows: CASSPGTVYNEQFF. The sequenced DNA is TGCGCCAGCAGCCCGGGGACAGTTTACAATGAGCAGTTCTTC. The chain is encoded by TRBV5-1 joined to TRBJ2-1; 7 bases in the junction line up with TRBD1. The CDR3 numbers 14 residues from cysteine through phenylalanine. Only CDR3 DNA remains: 42 bases, in frame from the first base. CDR1 and CDR2 were assigned from the germline V gene as SGHRS and YFSETQ. V lost 4 bases and J lost 4 bases, and the count of bases not matched to a germline gene is 5.